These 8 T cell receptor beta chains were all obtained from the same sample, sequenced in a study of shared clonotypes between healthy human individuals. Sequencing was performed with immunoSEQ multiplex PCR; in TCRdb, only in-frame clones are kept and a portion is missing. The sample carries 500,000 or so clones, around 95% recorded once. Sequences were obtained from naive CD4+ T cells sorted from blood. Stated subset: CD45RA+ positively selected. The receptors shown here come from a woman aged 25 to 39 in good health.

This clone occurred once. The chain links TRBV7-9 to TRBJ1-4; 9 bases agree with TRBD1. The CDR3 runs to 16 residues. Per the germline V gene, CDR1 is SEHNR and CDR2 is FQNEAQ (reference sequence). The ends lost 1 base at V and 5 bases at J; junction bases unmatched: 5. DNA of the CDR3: TGTGCCAGCAGCTTAGTCGGGACAGGGCCCAATGAAAAACTGTTTTTT. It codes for CASSLVGTGPNEKLFF.

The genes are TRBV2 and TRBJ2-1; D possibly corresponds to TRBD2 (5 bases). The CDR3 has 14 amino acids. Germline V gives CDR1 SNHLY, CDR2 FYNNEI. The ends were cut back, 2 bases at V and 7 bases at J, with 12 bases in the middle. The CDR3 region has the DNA TGTGCCAGCAGTGAAATGGGAGACGGGAATGAGCAGTTCTTC. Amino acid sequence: CASSEMGDGNEQFF.

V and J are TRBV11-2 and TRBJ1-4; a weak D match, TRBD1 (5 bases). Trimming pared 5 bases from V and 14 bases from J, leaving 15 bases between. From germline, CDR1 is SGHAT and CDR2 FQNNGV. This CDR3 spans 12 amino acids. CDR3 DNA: TGTGCCAGCAGCCCTCCAGAGGCAGGGCTGTTTTTT. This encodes CASSPPEAGLFF. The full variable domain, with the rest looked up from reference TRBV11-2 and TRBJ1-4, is EAGVAQSPRYKIIEKRQSVAFWCNPISGHATLYWYQQILGQGPKLLIQFQNNGVVDDSQLPKDRFSAERLKGVDSTLKIQPAKLEDSAVYLCASSPPEAGLFFGSGTQLSVL.

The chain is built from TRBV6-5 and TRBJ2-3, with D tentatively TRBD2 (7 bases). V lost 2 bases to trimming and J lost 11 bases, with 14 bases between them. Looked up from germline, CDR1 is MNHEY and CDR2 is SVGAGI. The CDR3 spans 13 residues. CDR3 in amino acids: CASSYDGGGRQYF. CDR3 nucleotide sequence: TGTGCCAGCAGTTACGACGGGGGCGGGAGGCAGTATTTT.

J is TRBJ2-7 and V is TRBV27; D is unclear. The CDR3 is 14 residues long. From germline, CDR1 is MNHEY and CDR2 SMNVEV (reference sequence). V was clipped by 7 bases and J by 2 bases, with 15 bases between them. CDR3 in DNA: TGTGCCAGCATGGACGGTGGTGTGGCCTACGAGCAGTACTTC. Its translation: CASMDGGVAYEQYF.

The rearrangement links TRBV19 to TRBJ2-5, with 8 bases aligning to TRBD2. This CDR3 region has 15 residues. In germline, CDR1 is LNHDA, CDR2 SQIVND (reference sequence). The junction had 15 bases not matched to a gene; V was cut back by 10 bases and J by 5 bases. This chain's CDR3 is CATSGRGRSPETQYF. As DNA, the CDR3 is TGTGCCACCTCTGGGCGCGGGAGGTCCCCCGAGACCCAGTACTTC.

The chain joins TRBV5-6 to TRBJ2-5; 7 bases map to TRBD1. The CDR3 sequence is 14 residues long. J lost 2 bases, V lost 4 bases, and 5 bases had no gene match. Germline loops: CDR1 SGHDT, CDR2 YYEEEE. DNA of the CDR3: TGTGCCAGCAGCCTTCGACAGGGTCAAGAGACCCAGTACTTC. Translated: CASSLRQGQETQYF.

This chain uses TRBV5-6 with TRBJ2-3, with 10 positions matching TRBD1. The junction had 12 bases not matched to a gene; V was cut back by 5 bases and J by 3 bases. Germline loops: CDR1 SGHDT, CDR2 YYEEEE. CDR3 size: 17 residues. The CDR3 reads CASRRQGALVVTDTQYF. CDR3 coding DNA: TGTGCCAGCAGGCGACAGGGGGCGCTAGTAGTGACAGATACGCAGTATTTT.